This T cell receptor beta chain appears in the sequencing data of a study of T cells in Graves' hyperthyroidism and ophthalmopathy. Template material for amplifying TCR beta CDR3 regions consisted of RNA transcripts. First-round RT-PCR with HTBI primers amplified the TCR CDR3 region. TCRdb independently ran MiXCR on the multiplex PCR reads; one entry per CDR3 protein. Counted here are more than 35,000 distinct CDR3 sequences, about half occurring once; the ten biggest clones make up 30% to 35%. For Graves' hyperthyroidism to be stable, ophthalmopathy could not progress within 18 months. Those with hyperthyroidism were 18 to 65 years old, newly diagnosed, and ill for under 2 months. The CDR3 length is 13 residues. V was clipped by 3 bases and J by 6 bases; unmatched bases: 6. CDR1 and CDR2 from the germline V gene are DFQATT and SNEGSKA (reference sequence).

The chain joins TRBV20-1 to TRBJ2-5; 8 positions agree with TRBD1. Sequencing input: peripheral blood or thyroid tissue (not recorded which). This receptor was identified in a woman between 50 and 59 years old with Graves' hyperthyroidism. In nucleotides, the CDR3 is TGCAGTGCTAGGACAGGGGCTTTAAAGACCCAGTACTTC. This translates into CSARTGALKTQYF.